These 6 T cell receptor beta chains share one sample of origin, sequenced in a study of T cells in localized non-small cell lung cancer. Repertoires were generated with immunoSEQ multiplex PCR, while TCRdb's copy carries only in-frame clones and drops some. The table records some 16,000 clones, approximately 90% of them present only once. The sequencing here drew on peripheral blood, taken before any cancer treatment. The receptors were sampled from a female donor over 55 with stage III squamous cell lung carcinoma.

The CDR3 DNA reads TGTGCCAGCAGTCAGAGGGCGGGCCAGCCCCAGCATTTT. Translated, it gives CASSQRAGQPQHF. The rearrangement joins TRBV2 to TRBJ1-5; D is ambiguous. The CDR3 has 13 residues. Trimming removed 5 bases at V and 7 bases at J, with 12 bases between. The germline gives CDR1 SNHLY, CDR2 FYNNEI.

V is TRBV7-2 and J is TRBJ1-2; D not resolved. The CDR3 has 12 amino acids. The V and J ends lost 5 bases and 6 bases respectively, with 10 bases between them. The germline V gene has CDR1 SGHTA and CDR2 FQGNSA. CDR3 sequence: CASSPIGDGYTF. The CDR3 nucleotides are TGTGCCAGCAGCCCCATTGGGGATGGCTACACCTTC.

V gene TRBV28 combines with J gene TRBJ2-1; D may correspond to TRBD1 or TRBD2 (5 bases each). The CDR3 totals 16 residues. CDR1 MDHEN and CDR2 SYDVKM come from the germline V gene. Trimming stripped 6 bases from V and 1 base from J, with 16 bases between. Here the CDR3 DNA reads TGTGCCAGCAGGGGAGTCAGGGTACTTTCCTACAATGAGCAGTTCTTC. Protein sequence: CASRGVRVLSYNEQFF.

V and J are TRBV21-1 and TRBJ1-4; no check of the table's D call, TRBD1, against the DNA was made. TRBV21-1 is reported as a pseudogene. The CDR3 has 15 amino acids. The CDR3 nucleotides are TGTGCCACTCCGGGGGGAGGGACAGGGGATGAAAAACTGTTTTTT. Translating it yields CATPGGGTGDEKLFF.

The chain recombines TRBV25-1 with TRBJ2-1; D gene uncertain. From germline, CDR1 is MGHDK and CDR2 SYGVNS. Trimming removed 5 bases at V and 9 bases at J, with 8 bases between. The CDR3 is made up of 11 amino acids. The CDR3 reads CASSPRFEQFF. CDR3 bases: TGTGCCAGCAGTCCTCGTTTTGAGCAGTTCTTC.

V usage is TRBV25-1 and J usage is TRBJ1-5; D is uncertain. From germline, CDR1 is MGHDK and CDR2 SYGVNS. The CDR3 covers 15 residues. V shed 3 bases and J shed 3 bases, with 12 bases lying between them. In nucleotides, the CDR3 is TGTGCCAGCAGTGATGGCGTGTGGGTCAATCAGCCCCAGCATTTT. It yields the protein CASSDGVWVNQPQHF. Full variable domain (missing parts from reference TRBV25-1 and TRBJ1-5): EADIYQTPRYLVIGTGKKITLECSQTMGHDKMYWYQQDPGMELHLIHYSYGVNSTEKGDLSSESTVSRIRTEHFPLTLESARPSHTSQYLCASSDGVWVNQPQHFGDGTRLSIL.